These 5 T cell receptor beta chains were all obtained from the same sample, sequenced in a study of T cell responses to AZD1222 COVID-19 vaccine. Only in-frame clones appear in the TCRdb table, and some are missing; sequencing was by immunoSEQ multiplex PCR. In the table there are tens of thousands of clones, approximately 89% of which are singletons. The specimen was peripheral blood, collected 28 days after the second dose of the MenACWY control vaccine. The origin of the receptors is an adult who received the MenACWY meningococcal vaccine as a control.

This chain links TRBV28 with TRBJ1-3; 7 nucleotides match TRBD1. V shed 3 bases, J shed 2 bases, and the junction held 4 bases outside the gene matches. The CDR3 is 15 amino acids. The germline CDR1 and CDR2 sequences are MDHEN and SYDVKM. The CDR3 is CASSFQTGAGNTIYF. Written as DNA, the CDR3 is TGTGCCAGCAGTTTCCAAACAGGGGCTGGAAACACCATATATTTT.

This CDR3 reads CASSIQVQYSNQPQHF. DNA for the CDR3: TGTGCCAGTAGTATACAGGTCCAATATAGCAATCAGCCCCAGCATTTT. The genes are TRBV19 and TRBJ1-5; no firm D call. From germline, CDR1 is LNHDA and CDR2 SQIVND (reference sequence). The CDR3 runs 16 residues. With 2 bases removed from V and 0 bases from J, the gap between germline ends came to 11 bases.

The chain is built from TRBV7-2 and TRBJ2-1; D perhaps matches TRBD2 (6 bases). The germline CDR1 and CDR2 sequences are SGHTA and FQGNSA. V was trimmed by 1 base and J by 0 bases, leaving 10 bases between them. The CDR3 has 16 amino acids. CDR3 DNA: TGTGCCAGCAGCTTAGTAGGAGGGAGCTCCTACAATGAGCAGTTCTTC. It encodes CASSLVGGSSYNEQFF.

The J gene is TRBJ2-5, the V gene TRBV5-4; D gene unclear. Trimming pared 4 bases from V and 5 bases from J, leaving 12 bases between. The CDR3 extends over 13 amino acids. Germline V gene sequence: CDR1 SGHNT, CDR2 YYREEE (reference sequence). As DNA, the CDR3 is TGTGCCAGCAGCCCGACGGTGAGGGAGACCCAGTACTTC. As protein: CASSPTVRETQYF.

V usage is TRBV27 and J usage is TRBJ2-1; a possible D gene is TRBD2 (6 bases). Trimming pared 6 bases from V and 9 bases from J, leaving 12 bases between. The CDR3 has 12 amino acids. The V gene's germline CDR1 is MNHEY and CDR2 SMNVEV (reference sequence). The DNA for the CDR3 is TGTGCCAGCAGCCGCGGGGTGGGTGAGCAGTTCTTC. This gives the protein CASSRGVGEQFF.